Below, 10 T cell receptor beta chains from the same sample are listed, as sequenced in a study of cytomegalovirus exposure and HLA in healthy donors. This PCR relied on a set of 60 Vbeta primers and 13 Jbeta primers. The table came from immunoSEQ multiplex PCR; TCRdb's copy has only in-frame clones and leaves some out. This sample carries around 86,000 clones, around four fifths of them seen once, and the ten largest clones take around 3.2%. Sequencing was carried out using PBMCs. These receptors were obtained from a man in his fifties in good health and CMV-seropositive.

The chain couples TRBV10-1 to TRBJ1-2; D is ambiguous. Germline V gives CDR1 WNHNN, CDR2 SYGVQD (reference sequence). Trimming pared 2 bases from V and 6 bases from J, leaving 10 bases between. CDR3 length equals 13 residues. Here the CDR3 reads CASSEALGDGYTF. For the CDR3, the DNA is TGCGCCAGCAGTGAGGCCCTGGGAGATGGCTACACCTTC.

The chain employs TRBV5-1 and TRBJ2-5; the match to TRBD1 covers 10 bases. The CDR3 sequence is 16 residues long. Unmatched junction bases numbered 10, after V lost 4 bases and J lost 4 bases. Per the germline V gene, CDR1 is SGHRS and CDR2 is YFSETQ. The CDR3 bases are TGCGCCAGCAGCCCACTGCCCGGGACAGGGGTAGAGACCCAGTACTTC. Translated, it gives CASSPLPGTGVETQYF.

Turning to this clone: The junction and the germline gene differ at one end; a read error may be behind it. This chain joins TRBV19 and TRBJ2-4; D ambiguous. This CDR3 has 13 residues. Germline V gene lookup returns CDR1 LNHDA and CDR2 SQIVND (reference sequence). Written as DNA, the CDR3 is TGTGCCAGTAGTATGTTCGACAAAAACAGTCAGTACTTC. It yields the protein CASSMFDKNSQYF.

The rearrangement links TRBV25-1 to TRBJ1-2, with D possibly being TRBD1 (6 bases). The V and J ends lost 5 bases and 11 bases respectively, with 18 bases between them. CDR3 length equals 13 residues. From germline, CDR1 is MGHDK and CDR2 SYGVNS. CDR3: CASSFRDTPRYTF. The CDR3 nucleotides are TGTGCCAGCAGTTTCCGGGACACCCCTCGGTACACCTTC.

The chain carries TRBV18 and TRBJ2-7; weak D call: TRBD2 (6 bases). V lost 4 bases, J lost 0 bases, and 10 bases lay in between. CDR3 length equals 14 residues. Germline CDR1 is KGHSH and CDR2 is LQKENI. The CDR3 region is CASSRRTTSYEQYF. The CDR3, as DNA: TGTGCCAGCTCACGCAGGACTACCTCCTACGAGCAGTACTTC.

The chain combines TRBV6-5 with TRBJ2-5, with 9 bases matching TRBD2. Germline values: CDR1 MNHEY, CDR2 SVGAGI. The V and J ends lost 6 bases and 5 bases, in that order; junction bases with no gene match: 1. CDR3 size: 12 residues. In DNA, the CDR3 is TGTGCCAGCAGAGGACTAGCGGAGACCCAGTACTTC. Translating it yields CASRGLAETQYF.

There are a few counts of this clone. The rearrangement uses TRBV19 and TRBJ1-2; possible D gene TRBD1, 5 bases. Germline loops: CDR1 LNHDA, CDR2 SQIVND (reference sequence). V was pared by 7 bases and J by 0 bases, with 12 bases between. This CDR3 has 14 residues. The CDR3 loop is CASTAQETNYGYTF. CDR3 DNA: TGTGCCAGTACTGCACAGGAGACTAACTATGGCTACACCTTC. The complete variable domain, with remaining parts taken from reference TRBV19 and TRBJ1-2, reads DGGITQSPKYLFRKEGQNVTLSCEQNLNHDAMYWYRQDPGQGLRLIYYSQIVNDFQKGDIAEGYSVSREKKESFPLTVTSAQKNPTAFYLCASTAQETNYGYTFGSGTRLTVV.

This clone was seen only a few times. This rearrangement joins TRBV19 to TRBJ2-6; D uncertain. V was shortened by 3 bases and J by 0 bases, with 3 bases between the two germline ends. Germline CDR1 LNHDA, CDR2 SQIVND (reference sequence). The CDR3 contains 14 residues. CDR3 loop: CASSIRSGANVLTF. The CDR3 DNA reads as TGTGCCAGTAGTATCCGCTCTGGGGCCAACGTCCTGACTTTC.

The chain is built from TRBV5-1 and TRBJ1-1; a weak D match, TRBD1 (5 bases). Trimming pared 2 bases from V and 5 bases from J, leaving 10 bases between. Germline V gives CDR1 SGHRS, CDR2 YFSETQ. The CDR3 covers 13 residues. This CDR3 reads CASSFNGGTEAFF. For the CDR3, the DNA is TGCGCCAGCAGCTTTAATGGGGGGACTGAAGCTTTCTTT.

This clone was found a few times. The genes are TRBV27 and TRBJ2-5; 8 bases are shared with TRBD1. The DNA end favors TRBJ2-7, so the J call may be wrong. Germline lookup yields CDR1 MNHEY and CDR2 SMNVEV (reference sequence). The CDR3 has 14 amino acids. CDR3: CASSARTGPSEQYF. The CDR3 coding sequence is TGTGCCAGCAGTGCTCGGACAGGGCCTAGCGAGCAGTACTTC.